This T cell receptor beta chain emerged from a study of PD-L1 blockade in urothelial cancer. About the research overall: In 2014, patients got going on atezolizumab, taking 1,200 mg intravenously every 3 weeks. The patients had undergone anywhere from 0 to 3 prior chemotherapy regimens. The analyses of blood took place 3 weeks (second dose) and 6 weeks after treatment start.

TCRdb's table, derived via immunoSEQ multiplex PCR, lists solely in-frame clones and lacks some. The sample includes 40,000 to 55,000 clones, 84% of them seen just once. Patients had urothelial carcinoma that was locally advanced or metastatic. Sequenced here: PBMCs, sampled around atezolizumab (anti-PD-L1) treatment. The clonotype comes from a man in his forties with urothelial cancer.

CDR3 sequence (DNA): TGTGCCAGCTCACCAGTACAAACTGGGAGTGAGCAGTTCTTC. As protein: CASSPVQTGSEQFF. The chain links TRBV18 to TRBJ2-1; TRBD2 might be the D (5 bases). The CDR3 is made up of 14 amino acids. The V gene lost 2 bases and the J gene lost 9 bases, with 14 bases spanning the gap. Germline CDR1 is KGHSH and CDR2 is LQKENI.